This T cell receptor beta chain was documented in a study of Graves' ophthalmopathy and Graves' hyperthyroidism. Beta-chain TCR CDR3 regions were amplified from RNA transcripts. HTBI primers primed a first-round RT-PCR, and a second-round multiplex PCR followed. From the multiplex PCR reads, TCRdb called clonotypes with MiXCR, one entry per CDR3 protein. This sample has about 420,000 distinct CDR3 sequences, with approximately 21% found just once. PBMCs had their origin in fresh peripheral blood (over 8.5 ml). The CDR3 extends over 15 amino acids. The V gene lost 0 bases and the J gene lost 3 bases, with 11 bases spanning the gap. Germline V lookup: CDR1 LGHDT, CDR2 YNNKEL (reference sequence).

The sequence derives from a woman under 30 with stable Graves' hyperthyroidism. The chain recombines TRBV3-1 with TRBJ1-1, with a weak D call TRBD1 (5 bases). Specimen: peripheral blood. The CDR3 loop is CASSQEGWGDTEAFF. The CDR3 nucleotides are TGTGCCAGCAGCCAAGAGGGATGGGGGGACACTGAAGCTTTCTTT. Full variable domain (missing parts from reference TRBV3-1 and TRBJ1-1): DTAVSQTPKYLVTQMGNDKSIKCEQNLGHDTMYWYKQDSKKFLKIMFSYNNKELIINETVPNRFSPKSPDKAHLNLHINSLELGDSAVYFCASSQEGWGDTEAFFGQGTRLTVV.